This TCR beta chain came from a study of blood T cell repertoires in COVID-19 (dated by TCRdb to 2018 to 2021). For the study in its entirety: Samples from collaborators originated in the United States, Italy and Spain and spanned both the acute and convalescent phases of COVID-19. The repertoires were made available in a free public database intended to serve as a resource for research on the immune response to SARS-CoV-2. Where available, HLA class I and class II types were obtained from metadata supplied by the sample provider rather than from assay-based typing. The prospective study material was composed of cDNA or gDNA derived from T cells, B-cell-depleted T cells, or PBMCs. A de-identified subject ID, COVID-19 status, age in years and sex were almost always included in the sample metadata. The samples were drawn from the first 160 participants of the ongoing ImmuneRACE study and from 1,254 subjects provided by 6 global collaborators. Subjects who had been exposed to COVID-19, were actively infected with it, or had recovered from it provided the deeply sampled blood TCRbeta repertoires that made up the dataset. What the study reported, not specific to this receptor: How much clinical and demographic metadata was included differed by source and by participant, and the metadata was provided uncurated.

With regard to this clone: Its antigen is still unknown. No quality values exist for individual bases; no much larger clone is one base distant.

The immunoSEQ Assay, a bias-controlled multiplex PCR, was used to amplify TCRbeta CDR3 regions from genomic DNA. Concerning the study's data processing: Within the assay, amplification of reference gene primers was used to estimate how many nucleated cells each sample contained. Sequence reads were collapsed and filtered to measure the absolute abundance of every unique TCRbeta CDR3 rearrangement. For each sample, productive Simpson clonality was calculated as the square root of Simpson's diversity index over productive rearrangements. Not all clones reach the TCRdb copy of this immuneACCESS table, which keeps in-frame sequences only. Checked studies attribute under half of the gap to unresolved V genes and leave the rest unexplained. V and J calls plus clone size are reproduced from that table; the DNA served to infer D and trimming. Present in this sample are over 250,000 clones, 86% of which were seen just once. The top ten hold about 9.2% of the sample.

A second Seattle source provided samples from volunteer blood donors who had recovered from COVID-19. Each collaborating institution followed its own protocols to collect whole blood in K2EDTA tubes. For TCRbeta analysis, collaborators shipped samples as frozen whole blood, isolated PBMCs, or DNA extracted from either of those sample types. Sequences MDHEN (CDR1) and SYDVKM (CDR2) are obtained from the germline V gene. The CDR3 numbers 15 residues from cysteine through phenylalanine. The sequence is cut down to CDR3 DNA, 45 bases in frame from base 1. V lost 7 bases and J lost 5 bases, and the count of bases not matched to a germline gene is 9.

The source of this sequence is a man aged 35 to 55 who had recovered from COVID-19. The material sequenced was peripheral blood. This chain is built from TRBV28 and TRBJ2-2; the junction holds 8 bases that match TRBD2. CDR3 region: CASTGAGVLTGELFF. The nucleotides are TGTGCCAGCACGGGAGCGGGAGTTCTGACCGGGGAGCTGTTTTTT. The reference TRBV28 and TRBJ2-2 proteins fill in what lies around the CDR3, so the full variable domain reads DVKVTQSSRYLVKRTGEKVFLECVQDMDHENMFWYRQDPGLGLRLIYFSYDVKMKEKGDIPEGYSVSREKKERFSLILESASTNQTSMYLCASTGAGVLTGELFFGEGSRLTVL.